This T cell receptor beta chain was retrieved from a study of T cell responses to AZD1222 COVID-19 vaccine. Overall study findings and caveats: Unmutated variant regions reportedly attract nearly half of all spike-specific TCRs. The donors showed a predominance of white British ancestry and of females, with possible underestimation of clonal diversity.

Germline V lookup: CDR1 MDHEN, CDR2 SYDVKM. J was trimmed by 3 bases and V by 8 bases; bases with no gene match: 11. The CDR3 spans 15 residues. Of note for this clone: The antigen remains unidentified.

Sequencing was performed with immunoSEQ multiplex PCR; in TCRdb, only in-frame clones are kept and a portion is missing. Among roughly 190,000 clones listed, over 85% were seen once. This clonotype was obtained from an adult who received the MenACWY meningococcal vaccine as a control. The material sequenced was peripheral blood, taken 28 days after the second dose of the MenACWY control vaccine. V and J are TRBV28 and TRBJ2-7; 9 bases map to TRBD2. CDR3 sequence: CASCSRPSGIYEQYF. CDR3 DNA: TGTGCCAGCTGTTCCCGGCCTAGCGGGATCTACGAGCAGTACTTC.